Each of the 10 T cell receptor beta chains below was sequenced from the same sample in a study of technical replicates of blood from a few donors. Method: immunoSEQ multiplex PCR; TCRdb's copy keeps in-frame clones and lacks some. The repertoire holds roughly 100,000 clones, with roughly 94% as singletons. Material: T cells isolated from PBMCs. The origin of the receptors is a human donor in good health.

This clone was found once. V and J are TRBV4-3 and TRBJ1-2; 7 nucleotides agree with TRBD1. Germline V gene lookup returns CDR1 LGHNA and CDR2 YSLEER. Trimming cost V 0 bases and J 3 bases; bases outside gene matches: 1. The CDR3 is 14 residues long. The CDR3 nucleotides read TGCGCCAGCAGCCAAGATGACAGGGACTATGGCTACACCTTC. Residues: CASSQDDRDYGYTF.

This chain uses TRBV11-3 with TRBJ2-7; 13 bases fit TRBD2. V was clipped by 4 bases and J by 5 bases; unmatched bases: 11. The CDR3 is made up of 17 amino acids. Germline V gene lookup returns CDR1 SGHNT and CDR2 YENEEA. CDR3 DNA: TGTGCCAGCAGCTACCGGACTAGCGGGAGATTGATCGACGAGCAGTACTTC. Protein sequence: CASSYRTSGRLIDEQYF.

The chain joins TRBV10-3 to TRBJ2-3; 11 positions agree with TRBD1. V gave up 4 bases and J gave up 1 base; unmatched junction bases: 1. CDR1 is ENHRY and CDR2 is SYGVKD in the germline V gene. CDR3 length: 15 residues. The CDR3 bases are TGTGCCATCAGTGGGGGACAGGGGGGCACAGATACGCAGTATTTT. Amino acids: CAISGGQGGTDTQYF.

The rearrangement links TRBV6-1 to TRBJ2-1, with TRBD2 matching over 11 bases. This CDR3 spans 15 amino acids. J lost 10 bases, V lost 10 bases, and 15 bases had no gene match. Germline-derived CDR1 and CDR2 are MNHNS and SASEGT. The CDR3 here is CATRRIAGGPQEQFF. CDR3 in DNA: TGTGCCACCCGCCGGATAGCGGGAGGGCCCCAGGAGCAGTTCTTC.

The chain combines TRBV4-3 with TRBJ2-7, with TRBD2 matching 8 bases. The trim removed 3 bases at V and 5 bases at J, leaving 15 bases unmatched. The CDR3 loop spans 17 amino acids. In germline, CDR1 is LGHNA, CDR2 YSLEER. DNA for the CDR3: TGCGCCAGCAGCCAGGAACTACCAGCGGGAGAGTCCCACGAGCAGTACTTC. Its translation: CASSQELPAGESHEQYF.

The CDR3 reads CASLLSGGVYGYTF. The DNA for the CDR3 is TGTGCCAGCCTCCTGTCAGGGGGAGTCTATGGCTACACCTTC. The rearrangement uses TRBV27 and TRBJ1-2; 7 nucleotides agree with TRBD1. The CDR3 runs 14 residues. The J segment lost 4 bases and the V segment lost 8 bases, leaving 10 bases of the junction unmatched. Germline V gene data show CDR1 as MNHEY and CDR2 as SMNVEV (reference sequence).

The chain uses TRBV19 and TRBJ2-1; the D gene is possibly TRBD2 (6 bases). Germline V gene lookup returns CDR1 LNHDA and CDR2 SQIVND (reference sequence). The CDR3 runs 15 residues. Trimming cost V 5 bases and J 9 bases, with 20 bases left between them. CDR3 coding DNA: TGTGCCAGTAGTGCCTCGGGGGAGCCGCAGGGTGAGCAGTTCTTC. This sequence encodes CASSASGEPQGEQFF.

The chain employs TRBV6-5 and TRBJ2-1, with 9 nucleotides matching TRBD2. The germline V gene has CDR1 MNHEY and CDR2 SVGAGI. This CDR3 region has 15 residues. V lost 2 bases to trimming and J lost 9 bases; unmatched junction nucleotides: 8. Written as DNA, the CDR3 is TGTGCCAGCAGTTACGGTCTAGCGGGATCGGTTGAGCAGTTCTTC. It is translated as CASSYGLAGSVEQFF.

This chain connects TRBV6-5 to TRBJ2-7, with 8 bases that match TRBD2. After removal of 2 bases from V and 3 bases from J, the junction contained 6 bases not matched to a gene. Looked up from germline, CDR1 is MNHEY and CDR2 is SVGAGI. This CDR3 has 15 residues. The CDR3 loop is CASSYRSGNLYEQYF. In nucleotides, the CDR3 is TGTGCCAGCAGTTACCGTAGCGGGAACCTCTACGAGCAGTACTTC.

The chain is built from TRBV19 and TRBJ2-1; D is unresolved. The CDR3 length is 13 residues. CDR1 is LNHDA and CDR2 is SQIVND in the germline V gene (reference sequence). V dropped 6 bases and J dropped 0 bases, with 6 bases sitting between them. The CDR3 here is CASRYSSYNEQFF. The CDR3 DNA is TGTGCCAGTAGGTATAGCTCCTACAATGAGCAGTTCTTC.